The entry that follows covers one T cell receptor (beta chain) sequence. Comprising around 50% females and having a median age of about 61 years (range about 20-70), blood donors constituted the healthy controls. These data originate in a study of somatic mutations in cytotoxic T cells in rheumatoid arthritis. Here immunoSEQ multiplex PCR was the method, and the copy in TCRdb shows in-frame clones only, minus some. The table has 6,700 or so clones, 70% seen once. The sample comprised CD8+ T cells sorted from blood. The TCR sequence derives from a man aged 35-49 years in good health.

The DNA for the CDR3 is TGTGCCAGCAGCCTCGGTGGTCTCCAGAACACTGAAGCTTTCTTT. It yields the protein CASSLGGLQNTEAFF. This chain connects TRBV6-6 to TRBJ1-1; D gene ambiguous. CDR1 is MNHNY, CDR2 SVGAGI, per germline (reference sequence). This CDR3 has 15 residues. The ends were cut back, 6 bases at V and 1 base at J, with 15 bases in the middle.